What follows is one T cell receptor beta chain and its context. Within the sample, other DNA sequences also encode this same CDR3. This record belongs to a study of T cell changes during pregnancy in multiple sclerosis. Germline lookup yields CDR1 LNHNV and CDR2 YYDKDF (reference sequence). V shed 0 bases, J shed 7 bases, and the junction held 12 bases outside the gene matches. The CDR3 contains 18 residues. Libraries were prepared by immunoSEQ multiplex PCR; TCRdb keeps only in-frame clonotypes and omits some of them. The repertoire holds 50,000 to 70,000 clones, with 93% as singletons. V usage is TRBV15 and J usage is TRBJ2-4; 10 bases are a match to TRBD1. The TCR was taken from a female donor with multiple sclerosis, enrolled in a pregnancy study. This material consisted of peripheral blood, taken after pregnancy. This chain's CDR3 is CATSREGQGVPADNIQYF. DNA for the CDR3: TGTGCCACCAGCAGAGAAGGACAGGGGGTCCCAGCGGACAACATTCAGTACTTC.